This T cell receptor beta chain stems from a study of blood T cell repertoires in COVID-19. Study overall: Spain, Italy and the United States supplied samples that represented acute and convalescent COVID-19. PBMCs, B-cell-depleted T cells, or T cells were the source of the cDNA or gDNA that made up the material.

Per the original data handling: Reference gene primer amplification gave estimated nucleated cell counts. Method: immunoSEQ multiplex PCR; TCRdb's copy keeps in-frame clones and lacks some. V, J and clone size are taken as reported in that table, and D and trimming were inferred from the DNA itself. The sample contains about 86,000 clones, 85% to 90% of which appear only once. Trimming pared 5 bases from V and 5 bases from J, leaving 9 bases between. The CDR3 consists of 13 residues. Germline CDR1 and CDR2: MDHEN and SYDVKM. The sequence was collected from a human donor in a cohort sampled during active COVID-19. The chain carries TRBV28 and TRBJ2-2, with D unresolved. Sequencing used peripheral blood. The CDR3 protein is CASSEVGTGELFF. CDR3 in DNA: TGTGCCAGCAGTGAGGTTGGAACCGGGGAGCTGTTTTTT.